Following are 13 T cell receptor beta chains from one sample sequenced in a study of cytomegalovirus exposure and HLA in healthy donors. PCR was performed using 60 Vbeta and 13 Jbeta primers. The table came from immunoSEQ multiplex PCR; TCRdb's copy has only in-frame clones and leaves some out. The profile shows over 100,000 clones, approximately 73% of them singletons. Source material: PBMCs. These TCRs come from a man in his forties in good health and CMV-seronegative.

The chain combines TRBV11-2 with TRBJ2-5; D is perhaps TRBD2 (6 bases). Trimming left V 6 bases short and J 5 bases short, with 22 bases between. CDR1 and CDR2 from the germline V gene are SGHAT and FQNNGV. The length of the CDR3 is 16 residues. The CDR3 DNA is TGTGCCAGCAGGTCACAAGGGACTTCGCTGCGGGAGACCCAGTACTTC. Translating it yields CASRSQGTSLRETQYF.

The chain combines TRBV15 with TRBJ1-5; D may be TRBD1 (6 bases). CDR1 is LNHNV, CDR2 YYDKDF, per germline (reference sequence). This CDR3 has 18 amino acids. V was pared by 5 bases and J by 3 bases, with 23 bases between. CDR3 in DNA: TGTGCCACCAGCCACGGCCGGGGGGGCAGCCGATCCAATCAGCCCCAGCATTTT. This translates into CATSHGRGGSRSNQPQHF. The entire variable domain, with the rest obtained from reference TRBV15 and TRBJ1-5, is as follows: DAMVIQNPRYQVTQFGKPVTLSCSQTLNHNVMYWYQQKSSQAPKLLFHYYDKDFNNEADTPDNFQSRRPNTSFCFLDIRSPGLGDTAMYLCATSHGRGGSRSNQPQHFGDGTRLSIL.

This clone was seen a single time. The V and J genes are TRBV7-2 and TRBJ2-3, with 10 bases identical to TRBD2. V was pared by 7 bases and J by 6 bases, with 10 bases of the junction left unmatched. The CDR3 consists of 15 residues. Germline CDR1 is SGHTA and CDR2 is FQGNSA. CDR3 nucleotides: TGTGCCAGCAACGAAGCGGGGGGGCCACGCGATACGCAGTATTTT. It codes for CASNEAGGPRDTQYF. The whole variable domain, filled in from reference TRBV7-2 and TRBJ2-3, reads GAGVSQSPSNKVTEKGKDVELRCDPISGHTALYWYRQSLGQGLEFLIYFQGNSAPDKSGLPSDRFSAERTGGSVSTLTIQRTQQEDSAVYLCASNEAGGPRDTQYFGPGTRLTVL.

The chain links TRBV4-1 to TRBJ2-7, with D uncertain. The CDR3 extends over 15 amino acids. Trimming left V 2 bases short and J 6 bases short, with 17 bases between. Looked up from germline, CDR1 is MGHRA and CDR2 is YSYEKL. CDR3 amino acids: CASSQFPGKGGEQYF. The CDR3 coding sequence is TGCGCCAGCAGCCAATTCCCGGGTAAAGGTGGCGAGCAGTACTTC.

This clone was observed a handful of times. The V gene is TRBV6-1, the J gene TRBJ2-3; D remains ambiguous. Trimming left V 1 base short and J 6 bases short, with 14 bases between. From germline, CDR1 is MNHNS and CDR2 SASEGT. The CDR3 runs 15 residues. Here the CDR3 DNA reads TGTGCCAGCAGTGAAGAAACACGGCCGAGGGATACGCAGTATTTT. Translating gives CASSEETRPRDTQYF.

The chain recombines TRBV4-3 with TRBJ1-2; 9 positions match TRBD1. The CDR3 has 15 residues. V gave up 3 bases and J gave up 1 base; unmatched junction bases: 3. CDR1 is LGHNA, CDR2 YSLEER, per germline. CDR3 sequence (DNA): TGCGCCAGCAGCCAGGACAGGGGATTTAACTATGGCTACACCTTC. Its protein product is CASSQDRGFNYGYTF.

V usage is TRBV6-1 and J usage is TRBJ1-6; 7 nucleotides match TRBD1. The CDR3 totals 17 residues. Germline values: CDR1 MNHNS, CDR2 SASEGT. Trimming removed 4 bases from V and 0 bases from J; junction bases left unmatched: 6. CDR3 nucleotide sequence: TGTGCCAGCAGTGGACCGGGACAGCCCTCCTATAATTCACCCCTCCACTTT. This codes for CASSGPGQPSYNSPLHF.

The chain combines TRBV4-2 with TRBJ2-5, with 9 bases matching TRBD2. The length of the CDR3 is 15 residues. With V trimmed by 0 bases and J by 5 bases, 4 bases remained unmatched. Per germline, CDR1 LGHNA and CDR2 YNFKEQ. This chain's CDR3 is CASSQERGGGETQYF. CDR3 nucleotide sequence: TGTGCCAGCAGCCAAGAGCGGGGGGGCGGGGAGACCCAGTACTTC.

This chain connects TRBV5-1 to TRBJ1-6, with 7 bases aligning to TRBD1. Trimming cost V 3 bases and J 14 bases; bases outside gene matches: 14. The germline V gene has CDR1 SGHRS and CDR2 YFSETQ. The CDR3 covers 15 residues. This CDR3 is CASSSATGSLGSLHF. Written as DNA, the CDR3 is TGCGCCAGCAGCTCGGCGACAGGGTCCCTCGGGTCCCTCCACTTT.

In the case of this clone: One end of the junction fails to match germline, which may point to a read error. The CDR3 region has the DNA TGTGCCAGTTGGCGGGCGGATGGCTACCCCTTC. It yields the protein CASWRADGYPF. This chain joins TRBV19 and TRBJ1-2, with D uncertain. The CDR3 contains 11 residues. The germline V gene has CDR1 LNHDA and CDR2 SQIVND (reference sequence). Variable domain in full (rest from reference TRBV19 and TRBJ1-2): DGGITQSPKYLFRKEGQNVTLSCEQNLNHDAMYWYRQDPGQGLRLIYYSQIVNDFQKGDIAEGYSVSREKKESFPLTVTSAQKNPTAFYLCASWRADGYPFGSGTRLTVV.

This chain connects TRBV6-5 to TRBJ1-1, with 7 bases fitting TRBD1. The CDR3 sequence is 15 residues long. The junction had 2 bases not matched to a gene; V was cut back by 1 base and J by 0 bases. CDR1 MNHEY and CDR2 SVGAGI come from the germline V gene. The CDR3 loop is CASSYLTGMNTEAFF. The CDR3 coding sequence is TGTGCCAGCAGTTACTTGACAGGGATGAACACTGAAGCTTTCTTT.

The chain uses TRBV7-8 and TRBJ1-1; 8 bases line up with TRBD1. The CDR3 runs 16 residues. Germline V lookup: CDR1 SGHVS, CDR2 FQNEAQ. Trimming at V came to 5 bases and at J to 1 base, leaving 9 bases not matched to a gene. The CDR3 spells CASSPGTGISNTEAFF. The CDR3, as DNA: TGTGCCAGCAGCCCAGGGACAGGCATATCGAACACTGAAGCTTTCTTT.

CDR3 amino acids: CASSLPDKTYGYTF. The CDR3 DNA reads as TGTGCCAGCAGCTTACCGGACAAGACCTATGGCTACACCTTC. The genes are TRBV7-9 and TRBJ1-2; possibly TRBD1 for D (5 bases). This CDR3 contains 14 residues. Trimming left V 2 bases short and J 4 bases short, with 11 bases between. The V gene's germline CDR1 is SEHNR and CDR2 FQNEAQ (reference sequence).